This T cell receptor beta chain is from a study of T cells after yellow fever vaccination. This clonotype was observed a few times. As yet, its antigen is unknown. Study conclusions and caveats: After the booster, approximately 96% of CD4 and just over 85% of CD8 primary-response clones were re-detected.

TCRdb called the 5' RACE reads again in MiXCR, with one record for every CDR3 protein. This sample has about 350,000 distinct CDR3 sequences, with 7% to 10% found just once. The J segment lost 4 bases and the V segment lost 7 bases, leaving 9 bases of the junction unmatched. The CDR3 is 16 residues long. Germline CDR1 is ENHRY and CDR2 is SYGVKD. The J gene is TRBJ2-1, the V gene TRBV10-3; 11 positions agree with TRBD2. This TCR came from a man between 18 and 29 years old who received the YFV17D yellow fever vaccine. The material sequenced was PBMCs, taken about 41 days after the first yellow fever vaccination. Here the CDR3 DNA reads TGTGCCATCAATCCGCTAGCGGGGGGCCAATACAATGAGCAGTTCTTC. Translated: CAINPLAGGQYNEQFF.